This T cell receptor beta chain was observed in a study of human T cells and chemical hapten exposure. Notes on the study in general: The number of TCRs over 1 in 1000 frequency stayed unchanged after DPC.

A note on this clonotype: Its antigen is unidentified.

TCRdb redid the calling of the 5' RACE reads with MiXCR, one entry per CDR3 protein. Among approximately 80,000 distinct CDR3 sequences, more than 15% were seen once, and the ten largest hold around 7%. From whole blood left unfractionated, total RNA was extracted. This clonotype originated in a female donor in good health.

CDR3 in amino acids: CSARDPGQNYGYTF. Written as DNA, the CDR3 is TGCAGTGCTAGAGATCCAGGGCAGAACTATGGCTACACCTTC. The chain uses TRBV20-1 and TRBJ1-2; weak D call: TRBD1 (5 bases). Germline V gives CDR1 DFQATT, CDR2 SNEGSKA (reference sequence). The length of the CDR3 is 14 residues. The germline V and J ends were trimmed by 0 bases and 2 bases, with 10 bases remaining between them.